These 5 T cell receptor beta chains share one sample of origin, sequenced in a study of identical twins. TCRdb re-called the 5' RACE reads with MiXCR, one entry per CDR3 protein. The sample comprises more than 600,000 distinct CDR3 sequences, 15% to 20% of which are singletons, and around 13% rests with the top ten. The same data also contributed to another study, on T cells expressing NK-cell markers.

Sequenced sample: PBMCs. The receptors stem from a woman aged 18-29 years in good health.

The rearrangement links TRBV14 to TRBJ2-7, with 7 bases lining up with TRBD2. V shed 3 bases and J 5 bases; nucleotides not matched to a gene: 7. From germline, CDR1 is SGHDN and CDR2 FVKESK. There are 14 residues in the CDR3. CDR3 coding DNA: TGTGCCAGCAGCCAGCGGGGGAGGGCTCACGAGCAGTACTTC. It is translated as CASSQRGRAHEQYF. The full variable domain, its missing parts supplied by reference TRBV14 and TRBJ2-7, is EAGVTQFPSHSVIEKGQTVTLRCDPISGHDNLYWYRRVMGKEIKFLLHFVKESKQDESGMPNNRFLAERTGGTYSTLKVQPAELEDSGVYFCASSQRGRAHEQYFGPGTRLTVT.

This clonotype has just a few counts. This chain links TRBV27 with TRBJ2-1; 13 bases match TRBD2. Germline V gives CDR1 MNHEY, CDR2 SMNVEV (reference sequence). The ends lost 8 bases at V and 4 bases at J; junction bases unmatched: 8. The CDR3 covers 16 residues. CDR3 sequence (DNA): TGTGCCAGCTGCAGACTAGCGGGAGGCGCTTACAATGAGCAGTTCTTC. It translates to CASCRLAGGAYNEQFF.

This clonotype was found a few times. V gene TRBV6-2 or TRBV6-3 combines with J gene TRBJ2-1, with 9 nucleotides matching TRBD2. This CDR3 region has 16 residues. Trimming removed 4 bases from V and 4 bases from J; junction bases left unmatched: 8. Germline loops: CDR1 MNHEY, CDR2 SVGEGT. CDR3 in amino acids: CASSSRGRAPYNEQFF. The CDR3 coding sequence is TGTGCCAGCAGTTCCCGCGGGAGGGCCCCTTACAATGAGCAGTTCTTC.

This clonotype was found a few times. The rearrangement uses TRBV20-1 and TRBJ2-7; D possibly uses TRBD1 or TRBD2 (5 bases each). The CDR3 extends over 14 amino acids. With 6 bases removed from V and 3 bases from J, the gap between germline ends came to 18 bases. CDR1 is DFQATT and CDR2 is SNEGSKA in the germline V gene (reference sequence). The DNA for the CDR3 is TGCAGTGCCAGGGACCAAAGGACTTTCTACGAGCAGTACTTC. It codes for CSARDQRTFYEQYF.

The sample holds many counts of this clonotype. The junction departs from germline at one end; a sequencing error may be responsible. This chain links TRBV5-1 with TRBJ2-7; D is uncertain. The germline CDR1 and CDR2 sequences are SGHRS and YFSETQ. The CDR3 has 13 amino acids. The CDR3 region is CASSLAGSYEQYF. DNA of the CDR3: TGTGCCAGCAGTTTAGCTGGATCCTACGAGCAGTACTTC.